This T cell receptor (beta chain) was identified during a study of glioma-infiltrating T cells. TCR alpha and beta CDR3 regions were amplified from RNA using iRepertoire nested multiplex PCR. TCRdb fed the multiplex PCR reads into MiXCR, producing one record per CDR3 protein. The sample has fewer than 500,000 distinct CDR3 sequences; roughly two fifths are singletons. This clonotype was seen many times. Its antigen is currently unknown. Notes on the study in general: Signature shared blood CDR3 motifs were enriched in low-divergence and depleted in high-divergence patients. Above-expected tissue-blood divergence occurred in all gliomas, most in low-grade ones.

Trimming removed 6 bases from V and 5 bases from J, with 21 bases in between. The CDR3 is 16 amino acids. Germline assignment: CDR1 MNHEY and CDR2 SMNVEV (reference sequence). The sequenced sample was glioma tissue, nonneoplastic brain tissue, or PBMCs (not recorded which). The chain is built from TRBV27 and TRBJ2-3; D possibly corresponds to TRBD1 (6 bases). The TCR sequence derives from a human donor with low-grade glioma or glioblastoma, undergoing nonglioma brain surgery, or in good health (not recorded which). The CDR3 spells CASSLLQGTYLDTQYF. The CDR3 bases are TGTGCCAGCAGCCTCCTCCAGGGGACGTATTTAGATACGCAGTATTTT.